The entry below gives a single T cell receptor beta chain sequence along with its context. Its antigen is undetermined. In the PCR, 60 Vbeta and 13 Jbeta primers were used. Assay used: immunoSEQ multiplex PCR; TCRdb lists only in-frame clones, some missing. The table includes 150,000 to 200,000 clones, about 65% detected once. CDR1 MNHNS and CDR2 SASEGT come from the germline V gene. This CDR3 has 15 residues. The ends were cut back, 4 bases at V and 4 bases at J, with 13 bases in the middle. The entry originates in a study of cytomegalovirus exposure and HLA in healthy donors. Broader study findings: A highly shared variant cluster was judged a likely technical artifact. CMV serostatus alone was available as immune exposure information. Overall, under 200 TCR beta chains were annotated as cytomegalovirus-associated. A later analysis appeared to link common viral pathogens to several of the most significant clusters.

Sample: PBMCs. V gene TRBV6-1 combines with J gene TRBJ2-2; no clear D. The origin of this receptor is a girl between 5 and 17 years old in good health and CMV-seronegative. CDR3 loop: CASSVPLQATGELFF. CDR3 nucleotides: TGTGCCAGCAGTGTACCTCTTCAGGCCACCGGGGAGCTGTTTTTT.